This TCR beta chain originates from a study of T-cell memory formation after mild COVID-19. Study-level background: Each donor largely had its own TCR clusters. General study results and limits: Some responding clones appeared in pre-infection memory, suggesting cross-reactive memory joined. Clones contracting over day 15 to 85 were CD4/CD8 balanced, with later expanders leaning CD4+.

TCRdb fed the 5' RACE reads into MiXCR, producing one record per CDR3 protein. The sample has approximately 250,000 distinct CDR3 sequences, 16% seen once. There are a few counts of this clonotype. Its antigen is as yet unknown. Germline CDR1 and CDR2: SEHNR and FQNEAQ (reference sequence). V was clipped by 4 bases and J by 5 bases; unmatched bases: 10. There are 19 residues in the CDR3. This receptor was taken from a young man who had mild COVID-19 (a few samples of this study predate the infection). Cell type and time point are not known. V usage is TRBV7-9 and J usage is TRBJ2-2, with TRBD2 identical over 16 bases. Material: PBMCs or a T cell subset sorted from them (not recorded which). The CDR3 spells CASSSGLAGGLRRTGELFF. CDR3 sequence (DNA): TGTGCCAGCAGCTCGGGACTAGCGGGGGGGCTCCGACGAACCGGGGAGCTGTTTTTT.